The clone carrying this TCR beta chain was seen a handful of times. The trim removed 5 bases at V and 5 bases at J, leaving 5 bases unmatched. Germline loops: CDR1 MNHEY, CDR2 SVGAGI. This CDR3 comprises 13 residues. Donors were grouped by their self-reported clinical history. The repertoire was sequenced with immunoSEQ multiplex PCR; TCRdb's copy has only in-frame clones and lacks some. Of 200,000 to 250,000 clones in the sample, 70% to 85% were seen once. These data originate in a study of blood T cell repertoires in COVID-19. Study-wide background: From the United States, Italy and Spain came samples of acute and convalescent COVID-19. T cells, B-cell-depleted T cells, or PBMCs provided the cDNA or gDNA that served as material.

The receptor's source is a woman in her fifties or sixties who had recovered from COVID-19. Sequencing was done on a sample of PBMCs or T cells enriched from blood (not recorded which). The rearrangement links TRBV6-5 to TRBJ1-1, with TRBD1 matching over 7 bases. The CDR3 DNA follows: TGTGCCAGCAGTAGGGGGCGCCGGACTGAAGCTTTCTTT. Translated: CASSRGRRTEAFF.